The 2 T cell receptor beta chains reported below all come from one sample, sequenced in a study of identical twins. TCRdb reprocessed the 5' RACE reads via MiXCR and lists one record per CDR3 protein. The repertoire holds approximately 220,000 distinct CDR3 sequences, with around a tenth as singletons. The specimen sequenced was memory (CD45RO+) T cells sorted from blood. These receptors originate from a woman younger than 30 in good health.

The chain carries TRBV12-5 and TRBJ1-1; D gene uncertain. Trimming left V 5 bases short and J 1 base short, with 14 bases between. This CDR3 is 15 amino acids long. CDR1 is LGHNT, CDR2 FRNRAP, per germline. The CDR3 loop is CASGLERTENTEAFF. The CDR3 DNA reads TGTGCTAGTGGTCTTGAACGGACGGAGAACACTGAAGCTTTCTTT. Supplemented by reference TRBV12-5 and TRBJ1-1, the full variable domain reads DARVTQTPRHKVTEMGQEVTMRCQPILGHNTVFWYRQTMMQGLELLAYFRNRAPLDDSGMPKDRFSAEMPDATLATLKIQPSEPRDSAVYFCASGLERTENTEAFFGQGTRLTVV.

This CDR3 is CASSLMYYEQYF. The CDR3 nucleotides read TGTGCCAGCAGCTTAATGTACTACGAGCAGTACTTC. The chain recombines TRBV7-6 with TRBJ2-7; D remains ambiguous. This CDR3 has 12 amino acids. The V and J ends lost 2 bases and 3 bases respectively, with 5 bases between them. Looked up from germline, CDR1 is SGHVS and CDR2 is FNYEAQ.